This T cell receptor beta chain was recovered during a study of blood T cell repertoires in COVID-19 (dated by TCRdb to 2018 to 2020). Looking at the study overall: The collaborator samples originated in the United States, Italy and Spain and spanned the acute and convalescent phases of COVID-19. The prospective study material was composed of cDNA or gDNA derived from T cells, B-cell-depleted T cells, or PBMCs. Deeply sampled blood TCRbeta repertoires from subjects exposed to, actively infected with, or recovered from COVID-19 were included in the dataset. A freely available public database, intended as a resource for researchers studying the immune response to SARS-CoV-2, is where the repertoires were released. Samples came from the ongoing ImmuneRACE study (first 160 participants) plus 1,254 subjects from 6 global collaborators. The sample metadata nearly always contained a de-identified subject ID, COVID-19 status, age in years and sex. Where HLA class I and class II types were available, the types were taken from metadata supplied by the sample provider, not from assay-based typing. Points the paper makes about the study in general: The amount of clinical and demographic metadata varied by source and participant and was provided uncurated.

Of note for this clone: The specificity of this receptor is unknown. It has no much larger one-base neighbor in the sample; base qualities were not kept.

Per the germline V gene, KGHDR is the CDR1 and SFDVKD is the CDR2. Counted from cysteine to phenylalanine, this CDR3 has 15 amino acids. Just the 45-base CDR3 DNA is kept, in frame starting at base 1. For this chain, trimming is 3 bases at the V end and 2 bases at the J end, and the number of junction bases without a gene match is 5. Each collaborating institution followed its own protocols to collect whole blood in K2EDTA tubes. For TCRbeta analysis, collaborators shipped samples in one of three forms: frozen whole blood, isolated PBMCs, or DNA extracted from either of those sample types. TCRbeta CDR3 regions were amplified from genomic DNA by means of the immunoSEQ Assay, a bias-controlled multiplex PCR. The published analysis was carried out like this. The number of nucleated cells in each sample was estimated from the amplification of reference gene primers within the assay. To quantify the absolute abundance of each unique TCRbeta CDR3 rearrangement, sequence reads were collapsed and filtered. For each sample, productive Simpson clonality was calculated by taking the square root of Simpson's diversity index across productive rearrangements. TCRdb limited this immuneACCESS table to in-frame rearrangements with V and J called. A share of clones is missing; checked studies link under half to unresolved V genes, and the rest is unexplained. The DNA was the basis for D and trimming; V, J and clone size are from that table. This sample comprises around 37,000 clones, 75% to 90% of them detected only once. The ten largest clonotypes hold just under 2% of the sample.

The chain links TRBV24-1 with TRBJ1-1, and TRBD1 aligns with 7 junction nucleotides. Source material: peripheral blood. The sequence came from a man aged 50-60 years with active or convalescent COVID-19. The DNA sequence is TGTGCCACCAGTGATCCTCGACAGGGCAACACTGAAGCTTTCTTT. Translation gives CATSDPRQGNTEAFF.